These T cell receptor beta chains were read from a single sample in a study of blood T cell repertoires in COVID-19. The data were produced by immunoSEQ multiplex PCR, yet TCRdb's version contains in-frame clones alone and is incomplete. The data show about 210,000 clones, with about 81% seen just once and around 9.2% held by the top ten. The sample comprised PBMCs or T cells enriched from blood (not recorded which). The receptors were gathered from a middle-aged man who had recovered from COVID-19. Each CDR3 is given with its conserved first and last residue. Fields, in order: clone size, J gene, D gene, V gene, CDR3 DNA, CDR3 protein. The D gene is left open where the match is weak. Not every row has a clone size; where given, it reads once, few, many or a size class.

>many|TRBJ2-7|TRBD1|TRBV10-3
TGTGCCATCAGTGAGTCGTCGGGACAGTCCTACGAGCAGTACTTC
CAISESSGQSYEQYF
>.|TRBJ2-5|TRBD2|TRBV5-1
TGCGCCAGCAGCTTGGCTGGTAGCGGGGAGACCCAGTACTTC
CASSLAGSGETQYF
>.|TRBJ2-3|TRBD1|TRBV30
TGTGCCTGGAGTCGGCCGGGACAGCCCCAATTTTATTTT
CAWSRPGQPQFYF
>.|TRBJ1-1|TRBD1|TRBV10-1
TGCGCCAGCAGTGCTGGGACAGGATCAAGGGTAGCTTTCTTT
CASSAGTGSRVAFF
>.|TRBJ1-1|.|TRBV5-1
TGCGCCAGCGGAACCGGACAGTCCTCGAACACTGAAGCTTTCTTT
CASGTGQSSNTEAFF
>.|TRBJ2-7|TRBD1|TRBV18
TGTGCCAGCTCACGGGACAGGGGATTGATCCACGAGCAGTACTTC
CASSRDRGLIHEQYF
>.|TRBJ2-3|.|TRBV5-4
TGTGCCAGCAGCCCGACCACCGGGACATTTAGCACAGATACGCAGTATTTT
CASSPTTGTFSTDTQYF
>few|TRBJ1-5|TRBD1|TRBV19
TGTGCCAGTAGTATTCTAGGGGGCGTTCAGCATTTT
CASSILGGVQHF
>.|TRBJ1-5|.|TRBV4-1
TGCGCCAGCAGCCAAGATCTTGGCCAGCCCCAGCATTTT
CASSQDLGQPQHF
>.|TRBJ1-6|.|TRBV2
TGTGCCAGCAGCCCCCGTTCGCGTTATAATTCACCCCTCCACTTT
CASSPRSRYNSPLHF
>.|TRBJ2-1|.|TRBV29-1
TGCAGCGTCCTCCAGTCCTACAATGAGCAGTTCTTC
CSVLQSYNEQFF
>once|TRBJ2-1|.|TRBV12-5
TGTGCTAGTGGTTTGGTCGGGGAACGGAGGAGTGAGCAGTTCTTC
CASGLVGERRSEQFF
>.|TRBJ2-1|.|TRBV12-3/TRBV12-4
TGTGCCAGCAGTACCACCAGGGTTAATGAGCAGTTCTTC
CASSTTRVNEQFF
>.|TRBJ2-5|.|TRBV4-1
TGCGCCAGCAGCCAAGATACATACCAAGAGACCCAGTACTTC
CASSQDTYQETQYF
>.|TRBJ1-4|.|TRBV7-6
TGTGCCAGCAGCCAGATTCGGGGGGAAAAACTGTTTTTT
CASSQIRGEKLFF
>few|TRBJ2-7|.|TRBV5-1
TGCGCCAGCAGCTTGTTTGGCAGGGGGGTTGACGAGCAGTACTTC
CASSLFGRGVDEQYF
>.|TRBJ2-7|.|TRBV27
TGTGCCAGCAGACACCTAGCTGGGTACGAGCAGTACTTC
CASRHLAGYEQYF
>.|TRBJ1-4|.|TRBV7-9
TGTGCCAGCAGCGGTAGCTTTAATGAAAAACTGTTTTTT
CASSGSFNEKLFF
>.|TRBJ2-5|TRBD2|TRBV5-8
TGTGCCAGCCGACCAGCGGGACAAGAGACCCAGTACTTC
CASRPAGQETQYF
>.|TRBJ1-6|.|TRBV7-9
TGTGCCAGCAGCTTACAGTCTTCACCCCTCCACTTT
CASSLQSSPLHF
>.|TRBJ2-2|.|TRBV7-9
TGTGCCAGCAGCTTTCGCAGAGAGGACACCGGGGAGCTGTTTTTT
CASSFRREDTGELFF
>.|TRBJ2-3|.|TRBV5-5
TGTGCCAGCAGCCGGGTCAGTAGCACAGATACGCAGTATTTT
CASSRVSSTDTQYF
>.|TRBJ1-1|TRBD1|TRBV9
TGTGCCAGCAGCGCGTCTGCCTCTAACAGGGGAGGCAGAGCTTTCTTT
CASSASASNRGGRAFF
>once|TRBJ1-1|.|TRBV19
TGTGCCAGTAGTATCGGGGTCGGGAACACTGAAGCTTTCTTT
CASSIGVGNTEAFF
>once|TRBJ2-1|TRBD1|TRBV5-1
TGCGCCAGCAGCTGGGACAGCGCTAATGAGCAGTTCTTC
CASSWDSANEQFF
>.|TRBJ1-5|TRBD1|TRBV5-1
TGCGCCAGCAGCCCGGGTACAGGGGCCAGCAATCAGCCCCAGCATTTT
CASSPGTGASNQPQHF
>.|TRBJ1-6|TRBD1|TRBV7-9
TGTGCCAGCAGCCCGGACAGGGGCGGTTCACCCCTCCACTTT
CASSPDRGGSPLHF
>.|TRBJ2-2|.|TRBV6-1
TGTGCCAGCAGTGAATTCCAGTCGAACACCGGGGAGCTGTTTTTT
CASSEFQSNTGELFF
>.|TRBJ2-1|TRBD2|TRBV3-1/TRBV3-2
TGTGCCAGCAGCCAAGGTACCGGGGGGGCCTACAATGAGCAGTTCTTC
CASSQGTGGAYNEQFF
>.|TRBJ1-1|.|TRBV9
TGTGCCAGCAGCTATCTCCTGGGGGGAACTGAAGCTTTCTTT
CASSYLLGGTEAFF
>.|TRBJ2-1|TRBD2|TRBV7-3
TGTGCCAGCAGCTTAACGTTGGTAGCGGGCAATGAGCAGTTCTTC
CASSLTLVAGNEQFF
>.|TRBJ2-5|.|TRBV6-5
TGTGCCAGCAGTCCCAATGGCCCTCAAGAGACCCAGTACTTC
CASSPNGPQETQYF
>.|TRBJ2-1|TRBD2|TRBV19
TGTGCCAGTAATGTTCCGGGACTAGCGAGCAATGAGCAGTTCTTC
CASNVPGLASNEQFF
>.|TRBJ1-2|.|TRBV6-5
TGTGCCAGCAGGCCACAGGGCTTTGGCTACACCTTC
CASRPQGFGYTF
>.|TRBJ1-1|TRBD1|TRBV30
TGTGCCTGGAGATGGACAGGGAGTGGTGAAGCTTTCTTT
CAWRWTGSGEAFF
>once|TRBJ1-2|.|TRBV10-3
TGTGCCATTTTCCGGGACTCACCCTATGGCTACACCTTC
CAIFRDSPYGYTF
>few|TRBJ2-1|TRBD2|TRBV4-1
TGCGCCAGCAGCCAAGAGGAAAGCGGGGGGGCCAAGGAGCAGTTCTTC
CASSQEESGGAKEQFF
>.|TRBJ2-7|TRBD1|TRBV5-1
TGCGCCAGCAGCTTGGTTTGGACAGGGCGAGGCGAGCAGTACTTC
CASSLVWTGRGEQYF
>.|TRBJ1-1|TRBD1|TRBV27
TGTGTCAGCCGAGGACAGGGTCGAGCTTTCTTT
CVSRGQGRAFF
>.|TRBJ2-1|TRBD2|TRBV5-5
TGTGCCAGCAGCTTTGGACTAGCGGGGGCCACCTACTCCAATGAGCAGTTCTTC
CASSFGLAGATYSNEQFF